A selection of T cell receptor beta chains follows, all from one sample in a study of blood T cell repertoires in COVID-19. TCRdb's table, derived via immunoSEQ multiplex PCR, lists solely in-frame clones and lacks some. The sample records around 100,000 clones, around 82% being singletons. Sample: peripheral blood. These receptors were collected from a man aged 55 to 70 with acute or convalescent COVID-19. Each CDR3 is given with its conserved first and last residue. The D gene is left open where the match is weak. Size tells how often a clone was seen (once, few, many) or the class of an expanded clone, and some rows leave it out.

J,size,V,D,DNA,CDR3
TRBJ1-1,.,TRBV27,.,TGTGCCAGCAGGAGCGGGGGAACAAACACTGAAGCTTTCTTT,CASRSGGTNTEAFF
TRBJ2-1,.,TRBV10-3,TRBD2,TGTGCCATCAGTGAGATCCAATTAGCGGGGGGGCCTACTGAGCAGTTCTTC,CAISEIQLAGGPTEQFF
TRBJ1-5,.,TRBV5-5,.,TGTGCCAGCAGACCCGGACAGTATAGCAATCAGCCCCAGCATTTT,CASRPGQYSNQPQHF
TRBJ1-6,.,TRBV28,.,TGTGCCACCTGGGGCCCGCCGTATAATTCACCCCTCCACTTT,CATWGPPYNSPLHF
TRBJ1-2,.,TRBV4-3,.,TGCGCCAGCAGCCGAAACACCGTGGAGGCCTCCTATGGCTACACCTTC,CASSRNTVEASYGYTF
TRBJ1-2,once,TRBV4-1,TRBD1,TGCGCCAGCAGCCCCTTGGACAGGTCGGGTTATGGCTACACCTTC,CASSPLDRSGYGYTF
TRBJ1-2,.,TRBV3-1/TRBV3-2,.,TGTGCCAGCAGCCAAGGCGTTTATGGCTACACCTTC,CASSQGVYGYTF
TRBJ2-3,.,TRBV11-2,TRBD2,TGTGCCAGCAGCTTAAATGGAGCGACTAGCGGTACAGATACGCAGTATTTT,CASSLNGATSGTDTQYF
TRBJ1-6,.,TRBV5-1,TRBD1,TGCGCCAGCAGCTTGGCGGGACAGGAAAATTCACCCCTCCACTTT,CASSLAGQENSPLHF
TRBJ2-3,.,TRBV28,.,TGTGCCAGCAGTTTAGCGGGATTCACAGATACGCAGTATTTT,CASSLAGFTDTQYF
TRBJ1-1,.,TRBV18,.,TGTGCCAGCTCACCAGTTAGCGGGAACACTGAAGCTTTCTTT,CASSPVSGNTEAFF
TRBJ1-2,.,TRBV15,.,TGTGCCACCAGCAGAGATTGGCGGGCCGCGGGCTATGGCTACACCTTC,CATSRDWRAAGYGYTF
TRBJ1-2,.,TRBV6-5,TRBD1,TGTGCCAGCAGTCCCGGGACAGGGGTTGGCTACACCTTC,CASSPGTGVGYTF
TRBJ1-5,.,TRBV30,.,TGTGCCTGGAGCATGGACACTTTCGATCAGCCCCAGCATTTT,CAWSMDTFDQPQHF
TRBJ2-2,.,TRBV13,.,TGTGCCAGCAGCCCTTGGGACTCCCCCGGGGAGCTGTTTTTT,CASSPWDSPGELFF
TRBJ2-5,.,TRBV11-2,.,TGTGCCAGCAGCTTAGGTTCGGGGAGGACTCAAGAGACCCAGTACTTC,CASSLGSGRTQETQYF
TRBJ1-6,.,TRBV18,.,TGTGCCAGCTCACTTGGAGACAGAAACAATTCACCCCTCCACTTT,CASSLGDRNNSPLHF
TRBJ2-5,.,TRBV24-1,TRBD2,TGTGCCACCAGTGATTTTCGGACTAGCGGGAGCTACGGGGGAGAGACCCAGTACTTC,CATSDFRTSGSYGGETQYF
TRBJ1-1,.,TRBV29-1,.,TGCAGCGTTCCAGGGCAGAACACTGAAGCTTTCTTT,CSVPGQNTEAFF
TRBJ2-1,.,TRBV5-6,.,TGTGCCAGCAGCTTAAGACTAGGCGCGAACAATGAGCAGTTCTTC,CASSLRLGANNEQFF
TRBJ2-2,.,TRBV21-1,.,TGTGCCAGCAGCAAAGTAGGGATTCGCGGGGGCGGGCCACGGGGGGCGCTGTTTTTT,CASSKVGIRGGGPRGALFF
TRBJ2-1,.,TRBV28,TRBD2,TGTGCCGCCGAATATAGCGGGAGGATAAATGAGCAGTTCTTC,CAAEYSGRINEQFF
TRBJ2-3,.,TRBV9,TRBD2,TGTGCCAGCAGCCCACGGACTAGCGGCACAGATACGCAGTATTTT,CASSPRTSGTDTQYF
TRBJ1-2,once,TRBV11-1,TRBD1,TGTGCCAGCAGCCTCTTTGGAGGGGGCGAAAGTGGCTACACCTTC,CASSLFGGGESGYTF
TRBJ2-2,.,TRBV3-1/TRBV3-2,TRBD1,TGTGCCAGCAGCACAGGGGCAGGCCAGAACACCGGGGAGCTGTTTTTT,CASSTGAGQNTGELFF
TRBJ1-1,.,TRBV20-1,.,TGCAGTGGGGGAGGGAACACTGAAGCTTTCTTT,CSGGGNTEAFF
TRBJ2-4,.,TRBV5-6,.,TGTGCCAGTAACCCGACAGGCGCCAAAAACATTCAGTACTTC,CASNPTGAKNIQYF
TRBJ1-1,once,TRBV11-2,TRBD1,TGTGCCAGCAGCTCCCTGGAGTCCAGGGGGAGGTGTTCCTTT,CASSSLESRGRCSF
TRBJ1-2,.,TRBV7-2,.,TGTGCCAGCAGCTCTCTGGGCAGGGTCGGTTATGGCTACACCTTC,CASSSLGRVGYGYTF
TRBJ2-7,.,TRBV7-2,TRBD2,TGTGCCAGCAGCTTCGGGGGGGCTACCTACGAGCAGTACTTC,CASSFGGATYEQYF
TRBJ2-5,.,TRBV11-3,TRBD1,TGTGCCAGCAGCTTAGGAACAGGGGACGAGACCCAGTACTTC,CASSLGTGDETQYF
TRBJ2-3,.,TRBV30,TRBD1,TGTGCCTGGAGTAAGGGGGACAGGATAGGAGATACGCAGTATTTT,CAWSKGDRIGDTQYF
TRBJ2-3,.,TRBV4-1,TRBD2,TGCGCCAGCAGCCGCCTGACTAGCGGGAACCCAGATACGCAGTATTTT,CASSRLTSGNPDTQYF
TRBJ2-7,.,TRBV5-4,TRBD2,TGTGCCAGCAGCTTGTACGGGAGGACCTACGAGCAGTACTTC,CASSLYGRTYEQYF
TRBJ2-3,.,TRBV6-5,.,TGTGCCAGCAGTTACTCGAGTGGCAGGCAAGATACGCAGTATTTT,CASSYSSGRQDTQYF
TRBJ1-2,.,TRBV2,TRBD1,TGTGCCAGCAGTCTACAGGGGGACTATGGCTACACCTTC,CASSLQGDYGYTF
TRBJ1-3,few,TRBV3-1/TRBV3-2,TRBD1,TGTGCCAGCAGCCTCCGGGACAGGGCCTTTGGAAACACCATATATTTT,CASSLRDRAFGNTIYF
TRBJ2-7,.,TRBV7-9,.,TGTGCCAGCAGCTTAGAGACAGGCTCCCCTTACTTC,CASSLETGSPYF
TRBJ2-5,.,TRBV5-1,TRBD1,TGCGCCAGCAGCTTGGGGCTACAGGGGGAGATGGTGACCCAGTACTTC,CASSLGLQGEMVTQYF
TRBJ2-1,.,TRBV19,TRBD1,TGTGCCAGTAGTCCCCGACAGGGAATAATCCCGCGCTCCTACAATGAGCAGTTCTTC,CASSPRQGIIPRSYNEQFF
TRBJ1-6,.,TRBV5-4,.,TGTGCCAGCAGCTTGATTACTGAGTATAATTCACCCCTCCACTTT,CASSLITEYNSPLHF
TRBJ2-1,.,TRBV6-2/TRBV6-3,TRBD2,TGTGCCAGCAGTTACTCGATCTCCGGGACTAGCGGTTACAATGAGCAGTTCTTC,CASSYSISGTSGYNEQFF
TRBJ1-4,.,TRBV5-1,TRBD1,TGCGCCAGCAGCGTATCACAGGGGGCTAATGAAAAACTGTTTTTT,CASSVSQGANEKLFF
TRBJ2-1,.,TRBV7-3,TRBD2,TGTGCCAGCAGCCATAGCGGGGGGCATTACAATGAGCAGTTCTTC,CASSHSGGHYNEQFF
TRBJ1-5,.,TRBV4-2,TRBD1,TGTGCCAGCAGCCAAGATACCCGACAGGGTCCAGATCAGCCCCAGCATTTT,CASSQDTRQGPDQPQHF
TRBJ1-5,.,TRBV19,TRBD1,TGTGCCAGTAGGGACGGACAGGGTGGGAATCAGCCCCAGCATTTT,CASRDGQGGNQPQHF
TRBJ2-1,.,TRBV11-2,.,TGTGCCAGTCGCGTTTGGGGGCGAGCGGGATGGCAGGTTGAGCAGTTCTTC,CASRVWGRAGWQVEQFF
TRBJ1-2,.,TRBV29-1,.,TGCAGCGTTGACCCCTTAGGGGGCTATGGCTACACCTTC,CSVDPLGGYGYTF
TRBJ2-5,.,TRBV7-3,TRBD2,TGTGCCAGCAGCTTTAGCGGGAGTGGGACCCAGTACTTC,CASSFSGSGTQYF
TRBJ2-7,.,TRBV4-3,.,TGCGCCAGCAGCCAAGGAGTTGCGGGCGCGACCTACGAGCAGTACTTC,CASSQGVAGATYEQYF
TRBJ1-6,.,TRBV6-4,TRBD1,TGTGCCAGCAGTGAACGGACAGGGTCGAACTCACCCCTCCACTTT,CASSERTGSNSPLHF
TRBJ1-3,.,TRBV7-2,.,TGTGCCAGCAGCCCATTCTCAGGGGCAGGCTCTGGAAACACCATATATTTT,CASSPFSGAGSGNTIYF
TRBJ1-1,.,TRBV23-1,.,TGCGCCAGCAGTCAACCCAGTACTGAAGCTTTCTTT,CASSQPSTEAFF